This T cell receptor (beta chain) comes out of a study of patients and donors after allogeneic stem cell transplantation. TCRdb re-called the RT-PCR reads with MiXCR, one entry per CDR3 protein. The repertoire has roughly 9,900 distinct CDR3 sequences, roughly 5.9% of them found once; the top ten carry approximately 26%. The germline CDR1 and CDR2 sequences are MNHNS and SASEGT. This CDR3 spans 14 amino acids. As to this clonotype: Since a much larger clone is just one base distant, this may be a read error.

Sequencing was carried out using blood, either unsorted or a sorted T cell fraction (not recorded which). The sequence was obtained from a human donor who was either an allogeneic HSCT recipient or a stem cell or donor lymphocyte infusion donor (not recorded which). It is not recorded whose cells these are; they may come from a transplant donor. The chain recombines TRBV6-1 with TRBJ2-7, with TRBD1 as a possible D gene (8 bases). The CDR3 nucleotides read TGTGCCGGCAGTCAGACAGGGGAGGGCTACGAGCAGTACTTC. Translated: CAGSQTGEGYEQYF.